The rows below give T cell receptor beta chains drawn from one sample of a study of pediatric ulcerative colitis. Method: immunoSEQ multiplex PCR; TCRdb's copy keeps in-frame clones and lacks some. The sample holds several thousand clones, around nine tenths seen once. Sequencing was done on a sample of blood. The receptor source for this set is a boy younger than 18 who was a control in a study of pediatric ulcerative colitis. The CDR3 runs from the conserved cysteine through the conserved F or W. A D gene is named only where the DNA matches it firmly. Only part of the rows carry a size: once, few, many, or a class if the clone is expanded.

cdr3_aa cdr3_nt d_call v_call clone_size j_call
CASSSGPPNTEAFF TGTGCCAGCAGCTCGGGACCTCCCAACACTGAAGCTTTCTTT . TRBV9 . TRBJ1-1
CASSERRLAVYNEQFF TGTGCCAGCAGTGAACGCCGACTAGCAGTCTACAATGAGCAGTTCTTC TRBD2 TRBV2 . TRBJ2-1
CASNRDSQETQYF TGTGCCAGCAATAGGGACAGTCAAGAGACCCAGTACTTC TRBD1 TRBV2 . TRBJ2-5
CASSLGTLPDEQFF TGTGCCAGCAGTCTAGGAACACTCCCCGATGAGCAGTTCTTC . TRBV6-4 . TRBJ2-1
CASSLVVYNEQFF TGTGCCAGCAGCTTAGTGGTTTACAATGAGCAGTTCTTC . TRBV11-3 . TRBJ2-1
CASSERLARLQETQYF TGTGCCAGCAGCGAAAGACTAGCGCGCCTCCAAGAGACCCAGTACTTC TRBD2 TRBV14 . TRBJ2-5
CASSEAIGQGYGYTF TGTGCCAGCAGTGAAGCCATCGGACAGGGGTATGGCTACACCTTC TRBD1 TRBV2 . TRBJ1-2
CATSRTKTGKIGNTIYF TGTGCCACCAGCAGAACCAAGACAGGGAAAATCGGAAACACCATATATTTT TRBD1 TRBV15 . TRBJ1-3
CASSSTRNRQFF TGTGCCAGCAGCTCCACGAGGAATCGGCAGTTCTTC . TRBV7-8 . TRBJ2-1
CASSLIRGRYDQPQHF TGTGCCAGCAGCTTAATAAGGGGGCGATACGACCAGCCCCAGCATTTT TRBD1 TRBV5-4 . TRBJ1-5
CASSQDGTGGAFNYGYTF TGTGCCAGCAGCCAAGATGGGACAGGGGGGGCCTTTAACTATGGCTACACCTTC TRBD1 TRBV4-2 . TRBJ1-2
CASSYRLAGAYEQFF TGTGCCAGCAGTTATAGGCTAGCGGGAGCCTATGAGCAGTTCTTC TRBD2 TRBV6-6 . TRBJ2-1
CASSPSSWGQSKETQYF TGTGCCAGCAGTCCCTCTTCCTGGGGACAATCGAAAGAGACCCAGTACTTC . TRBV5-6 . TRBJ2-5
CASSLDWPRSTQNEQFF TGTGCCAGCAGCTTAGATTGGCCCCGCTCTACTCAAAATGAGCAGTTCTTC . TRBV11-2 . TRBJ2-1
CASNDADSGNTIYF TGTGCCAGTAACGACGCCGACTCTGGAAACACCATATATTTT . TRBV19 . TRBJ1-3
CASSRTGFAYEQYF TGTGCCAGTAGTAGAACAGGGTTCGCCTACGAGCAGTACTTC . TRBV19 . TRBJ2-7
CASNRRGVDTEAFF TGTGCCAGCAACCGACGGGGTGTGGACACTGAAGCTTTCTTT . TRBV5-8 . TRBJ1-1
CASGLGGLRGKNIQYF TGTGCTAGTGGTTTGGGAGGGCTCCGGGGCAAAAACATTCAGTACTTC . TRBV12-5 . TRBJ2-4
CASSTGGDTSGNTIYF TGTGCCAGTAGTACAGGGGGCGATACCTCTGGAAACACCATATATTTT TRBD1 TRBV19 . TRBJ1-3
CASSVTAGSYNEQFF TGTGCCAGCAGCGTCACCGCCGGGTCCTACAATGAGCAGTTCTTC . TRBV9 . TRBJ2-1
CASASDRGNQETQYF TGTGCCAGTGCCTCGGACAGGGGGAATCAAGAGACCCAGTACTTC TRBD1 TRBV2 . TRBJ2-5
CSVEDRQGSSYEQYF TGCAGCGTTGAAGATCGGCAGGGGAGCTCCTACGAGCAGTACTTC . TRBV29-1 . TRBJ2-7
CASSLIGTGSNEQYF TGTGCCAGCAGCTTGATCGGGACAGGGTCCAACGAGCAGTACTTC TRBD1 TRBV5-6 . TRBJ2-7
CASSRGTSQETQYF TGCGCCAGCAGCCGAGGGACTAGTCAAGAGACCCAGTACTTC TRBD2 TRBV5-1 once TRBJ2-5
CSVEGAGVGFETQYF TGCAGCGTTGAAGGGGCAGGAGTGGGTTTTGAGACCCAGTACTTC . TRBV29-1 . TRBJ2-5
CASSSRAGTSGTYEQYF TGTGCCAGCAGCTCGCGAGCCGGGACTAGCGGGACCTACGAGCAGTACTTC TRBD2 TRBV11-3 . TRBJ2-7
CAISVGTVGTDTQYF TGTGCCATCAGTGTAGGCACCGTTGGCACAGATACGCAGTATTTT . TRBV10-3 . TRBJ2-3
CASSTTDRGATEAFF TGTGCCAGCAGCACAACAGACAGGGGGGCCACTGAAGCTTTCTTT TRBD1 TRBV13 . TRBJ1-1
CASSSVERGADEKLFF TGTGCCAGCAGCTCGGTCGAGCGAGGGGCGGATGAAAAACTGTTTTTT . TRBV5-8 once TRBJ1-4